A single sample gave rise to the 13 T cell receptor beta chains below, sequenced in a study of OX40 agonist ivuxolimab in advanced cancers. Sequencing was performed with immunoSEQ multiplex PCR; in TCRdb, only in-frame clones are kept and a portion is missing. The sample contains tens of thousands of clones, 70% to 90% of which appear only once. The source was CD4+ or CD8+ T cells sorted from blood, collected in a trial of the OX40 agonist ivuxolimab. Every receptor here comes from an adult with an advanced solid tumor such as melanoma, head and neck, liver or kidney cancer.

The chain recombines TRBV10-3 with TRBJ2-7, with 9 bases fitting TRBD1. Germline CDR1 and CDR2: ENHRY and SYGVKD. V was clipped by 6 bases and J by 2 bases; unmatched bases: 8. The CDR3 has 15 amino acids. The CDR3 DNA is TGTGCCATCAGCCTACTACAGGGGGCCCCCTACGAGCAGTACTTC. It codes for CAISLLQGAPYEQYF.

V is TRBV11-3 and J is TRBJ2-5, with 7 bases lining up with TRBD1. This CDR3 has 20 amino acids. V lost 5 bases and J lost 0; bases outside the gene matches: 21. Germline CDR1 is SGHNT and CDR2 is YENEEA. CDR3 region: CASSPGGQIHGYMYQETQYF. The DNA for the CDR3 is TGTGCCAGCAGCCCTGGGGGACAGATCCATGGGTACATGTACCAAGAGACCCAGTACTTC.

This chain links TRBV19 with TRBJ2-3, with D unresolved. V gave up 5 bases and J gave up 1 base, with 13 bases separating them. This CDR3 is 15 amino acids long. CDR1 is LNHDA and CDR2 is SQIVND in the germline V gene (reference sequence). CDR3 loop: CASSAGPWGTDTQYF. In DNA, the CDR3 is TGTGCCAGTAGTGCCGGTCCCTGGGGCACAGATACGCAGTATTTT.

The J gene is TRBJ1-6, the V gene TRBV7-2, with no clear D. This CDR3 comprises 14 residues. From germline, CDR1 is SGHTA and CDR2 FQGNSA. The ends were cut back, 1 base at V and 6 bases at J, with 7 bases in the middle. This CDR3 is CASSLVSSNSPLHF. CDR3 DNA: TGTGCCAGCAGCTTAGTGAGCAGTAATTCACCCCTCCACTTT.

The chain joins TRBV9 to TRBJ1-2, with D perhaps matching TRBD1 (5 bases). Germline V gene lookup returns CDR1 SGDLS and CDR2 YYNGEE. With 4 bases removed from V and 4 bases from J, the gap between germline ends came to 17 bases. This CDR3 spans 15 amino acids. In DNA, the CDR3 is TGTGCCAGCAGCTCCCGACAGACCGCATCCTATGGCTACACCTTC. Protein: CASSSRQTASYGYTF.

This chain connects TRBV19 to TRBJ2-1; 8 nucleotides line up with TRBD2. This CDR3 has 13 residues. The V and J ends lost 8 bases and 9 bases, in that order; junction bases with no gene match: 9. Germline CDR1 and CDR2: LNHDA and SQIVND (reference sequence). The CDR3 loop reads CASGGELAAEQFF. Written as DNA, the CDR3 is TGTGCCAGTGGGGGAGAACTAGCGGCTGAGCAGTTCTTC.

The V call is TRBV14, the J call TRBJ2-1; D may match TRBD1 or TRBD2 (5 bases each). The germline CDR1 and CDR2 sequences are SGHDN and FVKESK. This CDR3 comprises 15 residues. The germline V and J ends were trimmed by 1 base and 0 bases, with 7 bases remaining between them. CDR3 in DNA: TGTGCCAGCAGCCAAGGGGGGAGCTCCTACAATGAGCAGTTCTTC. Its protein product is CASSQGGSSYNEQFF.

This clone was detected only once. This sequence joins TRBV10-3 and TRBJ2-1; 11 bases agree with TRBD2. The germline CDR1 and CDR2 sequences are ENHRY and SYGVKD. The CDR3 is made up of 16 amino acids. V gave up 10 bases and J gave up 7 bases; unmatched junction bases: 15. The CDR3 nucleotides read TGTGCCACGCGGACCATAACTAGCGGGAGAGCTAATGAGCAGTTCTTC. It yields the protein CATRTITSGRANEQFF.

The gene calls are TRBV5-1 and TRBJ2-5; no clear D. Looked up from germline, CDR1 is SGHRS and CDR2 is YFSETQ. CDR3 size: 15 residues. V was cut by 0 bases and J by 1 base, with 10 bases left in between. The CDR3 DNA reads as TGCGCCAGCAGCTTGGAACCTCTTACCCAAGAGACCCAGTACTTC. Encoded protein: CASSLEPLTQETQYF.

The chain uses TRBV28 and TRBJ1-2, with D unresolved. Germline CDR1 is MDHEN and CDR2 is SYDVKM. With 3 bases removed from V and 4 bases from J, the gap between germline ends came to 9 bases. This CDR3 is 13 amino acids long. The CDR3 sequence: CASSLRQTYGYTF. CDR3 bases: TGTGCCAGCAGTTTGCGGCAGACCTATGGCTACACCTTC.

The chain recombines TRBV7-3 with TRBJ2-2; 9 nucleotides align to TRBD2. Trimming at V came to 3 bases and at J to 4 bases, leaving 9 bases not matched to a gene. The CDR3 is 17 residues long. Germline-derived CDR1 and CDR2 are SGHTA and FQGTGA. The CDR3 loop reads CASSLVASGTSTGELFF. CDR3 bases: TGTGCCAGCAGCTTGGTCGCTAGCGGGACCAGCACCGGGGAGCTGTTTTTT.

The chain joins TRBV7-3 to TRBJ2-1; D gene ambiguous. CDR3 size: 15 residues. Trimming took 2 bases from V and 4 from J, leaving 12 bases between them. Germline lookup yields CDR1 SGHTA and CDR2 FQGTGA. The CDR3 DNA follows: TGTGCCAGCAGCTTAGAACAGCAACATTACAATGAGCAGTTCTTC. Its protein product is CASSLEQQHYNEQFF.

The chain couples TRBV2 to TRBJ2-1, with TRBD1 matching 8 bases. Looked up from germline, CDR1 is SNHLY and CDR2 is FYNNEI. The CDR3 has 13 residues. Losses at the gene ends were 4 bases for V and 15 bases for J; bases not matched to a gene: 11. The CDR3 sequence is CASSAEGQGTRFF. CDR3 nucleotide sequence: TGTGCCAGCAGTGCCGAAGGACAGGGCACACGGTTCTTC.